This TCR beta chain derives from a study of CD8 T cells in Susac syndrome. Study-level points and caveats: The relatively small number of individuals in the TCR sequencing and HLA analysis was acknowledged by the study.

The RNA, about 0.45 to 1 ug, was put through reverse transcription using random hexamers. TCRdb independently ran MiXCR on the immunoSEQ multiplex PCR reads; one entry per CDR3 protein. The sample holds under 80,000 distinct CDR3 sequences; 85% to 95% are singletons and the top ten take 0.3% to 0.45%. V lost 3 bases, J lost 4 bases, and 15 bases lay in between. In germline, CDR1 is LGHNA, CDR2 YNFKEQ. This CDR3 has 15 amino acids. A note on this clonotype: Its cognate antigen is unknown.

This chain connects TRBV4-2 to TRBJ2-5; the D gene could be TRBD1 or TRBD2 (6 bases each). This clonotype was obtained from a human donor with multiple sclerosis. The sample consisted of CD8+ T cells from PBMCs. The CDR3 spells CASSQGSEGGETQYF. The CDR3 DNA is TGTGCCAGCAGCCAGGGCAGTGAGGGGGGAGAGACCCAGTACTTC.